This is a list of T cell receptor beta chains from one sample in a study of PD-1 blockade in classical Hodgkin lymphoma. The repertoire was sequenced with immunoSEQ multiplex PCR; TCRdb's copy has only in-frame clones and lacks some. The top ten hold roughly 26% of the sample, which has some 15,000 clones, roughly 80% seen once. Sequences were derived from peripheral blood mononuclear cells (PBMCs), sampled before the second cycle of nivolumab. The receptors here all came from a human donor with classical Hodgkin lymphoma. CDR3s include the opening cysteine and the closing phenylalanine or tryptophan. A D gene is named only where the DNA matches it firmly. The size entry is marked missing in some rows and otherwise reads once, few, many or a size class.

V gene	J gene	clone size	D gene	CDR3 DNA	CDR3 protein
TRBV4-3	TRBJ2-3	few	TRBD2	TGCGCCAGCAGCCAAGTTGGGAGCGGGGGGGCTTATACGCAGTATTTT	CASSQVGSGGAYTQYF
TRBV18	TRBJ2-3	-	TRBD2	TGTGCCAGCTCACCGACTAGCGGGGGCACAGATACGCAGTATTTT	CASSPTSGGTDTQYF
TRBV2	TRBJ2-2	-	TRBD2	TGTGCCAGCTCGGGACTAGCGGGGGGAACCGGGGAGCTGTTTTTT	CASSGLAGGTGELFF
TRBV6-5	TRBJ1-1	-	-	TGTGCCAGCAAAGGTCGACTCATGAACACTGAAGCTTTCTTT	CASKGRLMNTEAFF
TRBV5-8	TRBJ1-5	-	-	TGTGCCAGCAGGGTGCGCGGGAGTCGGCCCCAGCATTTT	CASRVRGSRPQHF
TRBV18	TRBJ1-2	-	-	TGTGCCAGCTCAGTAAACGAGGGAGCCTATGGCTACACCTTC	CASSVNEGAYGYTF
TRBV19	TRBJ2-3	-	-	TGTGCCAGTAGTATCTGGGGCCGAGATACGCAGTATTTT	CASSIWGRDTQYF
TRBV7-9	TRBJ1-1	-	TRBD1	TGTGCCAGCCATGACAGGGGGAACACTGAAGCTTTCTTT	CASHDRGNTEAFF
TRBV9	TRBJ2-1	-	-	TGTGCCAGCAGCGTAGGAGTCCTAGCAGGGGGGCTGTCCTACAATGAGCAGTTCTTC	CASSVGVLAGGLSYNEQFF
TRBV10-1	TRBJ2-2	-	-	TGCGCCAGCAGTGAAAATCAGGGCACCGGGGAGCTGTTTTTT	CASSENQGTGELFF
TRBV10-2	TRBJ2-1	-	TRBD2	TGCGCCAGCAGTGGCGGGGGGGCCGTCAATGAGCAGTTCTTC	CASSGGGAVNEQFF
TRBV6-5	TRBJ2-3	-	TRBD1	TGTGCCAGCTCAACAGGGGGTTCTTTAGATACGCAGTATTTT	CASSTGGSLDTQYF
TRBV2	TRBJ1-2	-	-	TGTGCCAGCAGTGAAGATCCTGTGGCCTATGGCTACACCTTC	CASSEDPVAYGYTF
TRBV4-1	TRBJ1-6	-	-	TGCGCCAGCAGCCAAGGGCCGGGGTTCACTTCACCCCTCCACTTT	CASSQGPGFTSPLHF
TRBV18	TRBJ2-5	-	-	TGTGCCAGCTCAGAGGAGGAGACCCAGTACTTC	CASSEEETQYF
TRBV4-1	TRBJ2-3	-	-	TGCGCCAGCAGCCTAAGAATTAGCACAGATACGCAGTATTTT	CASSLRISTDTQYF
TRBV18	TRBJ1-2	-	-	TGTGCCAGCTCACCAACCTCCGTATCGGGGGCGAGTGGCTACACCTTC	CASSPTSVSGASGYTF
TRBV18	TRBJ2-3	-	-	TGTGCCAGCTCACCACTCCCGGGGTTTCGGTTCACAGATACGCAGTATTTT	CASSPLPGFRFTDTQYF
TRBV5-1	TRBJ2-5	-	-	TGCGCCAGCAGCTTGAATGGGTACCAAGAGACCCAGTACTTC	CASSLNGYQETQYF
TRBV7-9	TRBJ2-7	-	-	TGTGCCAGCAGCCACCCCGTATCGAAGGGGTACGAGCAGTACTTC	CASSHPVSKGYEQYF
TRBV9	TRBJ2-1	-	TRBD2	TGTGCCAGCAGCGCCCCCTCCGGGACTAGCGTCAATGAGCAGTTCTTC	CASSAPSGTSVNEQFF
TRBV6-6	TRBJ2-1	-	-	TGTGCCAGCAGTTACGGGTCTAGCTCCTACAATGAGCAGTTCTTC	CASSYGSSSYNEQFF
TRBV6-5	TRBJ1-6	-	-	TGTGCCAGCAGTTACGAGGCTGCAGGGTCTTCACCCCTCCACTTT	CASSYEAAGSSPLHF
TRBV12-1	TRBJ2-2	-	-	TGTGCCAGCAGCCCCCCCCGGGACAGGGGAGGTCCGAACGACGATTTCGCGAACACCGGGGAGCTGTTTTTT	CASSPPRDRGGPNDDFANTGELFF
TRBV7-9	TRBJ2-1	-	TRBD2	TGTGCCAGCAGGCTACGTCGCGGGGGGCAAACATTCGTCTATGAGCAGTTCTTC	CASRLRRGGQTFVYEQFF
TRBV10-3	TRBJ1-2	-	-	TGTGCCATCAGCCGCGTGTGGGGCGTCAAGTATGGCTACACCTTC	CAISRVWGVKYGYTF
TRBV5-5	TRBJ2-2	-	-	TGTGCCAGCAGCTTGGCCGGCCGCTACACTGGGGAGCTGTTTTTT	CASSLAGRYTGELFF